Listed here are 18 T cell receptor beta chains from one sample, sequenced in a study of metastatic and nonmetastatic thyroid tumors. Thyroid surgery was preceded by no treatment in any patient. TCRdb reprocessed the PCR reads via MiXCR. This sample yields about 38,000 clones, of which around 27% are seen a single time; roughly a tenth belongs to the top ten. The sample consisted of blood. The receptors derive from a male donor with papillary thyroid cancer or a benign thyroid nodule (not recorded which). Some clones in this sample may be carry-over from other donors' samples.

A few counts support this clone. The V gene is TRBV20-1, the J gene TRBJ2-2; D call uncertain. This CDR3 region has 16 residues. CDR1 is DFQATT and CDR2 is SNEGSKA in the germline V gene (reference sequence). Trimming stripped 1 base from V and 1 base from J, with 13 bases between. The CDR3 DNA reads as TGCAGTGCTAGAGCTACTATGAGGCGGAACACCGGGGAGCTGTTTTTT. Protein: CSARATMRRNTGELFF.

The J gene is TRBJ2-7, the V gene TRBV4-1, with TRBD1 as a possible D gene (6 bases). Per germline, CDR1 MGHRA and CDR2 YSYEKL. This CDR3 contains 17 residues. With 3 bases removed from V and 7 bases from J, the gap between germline ends came to 25 bases. The CDR3 bases are TGCGCCAGCAGCCAGATCTTTACCGGGACATCGAGGGAGGAGCAGTACTTC. It codes for CASSQIFTGTSREEQYF.

By share, this clone counts as medium-sized (0.01 to 0.1%). The genes are TRBV6-1 and TRBJ2-7, with D tentatively TRBD1 or TRBD2 (6 bases each). Germline lookup yields CDR1 MNHNS and CDR2 SASEGT. V lost 0 bases and J lost 2, with 8 bases in between. The CDR3 is made up of 14 amino acids. CDR3 bases: TGTGCCAGCAGTGAAGCGGAGGGGGCCTACGAGCAGTACTTC. This sequence encodes CASSEAEGAYEQYF.

This clone was observed a handful of times. This rearrangement joins TRBV12-3 or TRBV12-4 to TRBJ2-2; TRBD1 matches 7 bases. This CDR3 comprises 15 residues. With 6 bases clipped from V and 3 bases from J, the junction kept 7 bases outside the gene matches. The CDR3 sequence is CASSPDRDYTGELFF. As DNA, the CDR3 is TGTGCCAGCAGCCCCGACAGGGATTACACCGGGGAGCTGTTTTTT.

This chain uses TRBV30 with TRBJ1-5; D not resolved. V lost 3 bases and J 2 bases, leaving 11 bases between the germline ends. The CDR3 is made up of 14 amino acids. Per the germline V gene, CDR1 is GTSNPN and CDR2 is SVGIG (reference sequence). In nucleotides, the CDR3 is TGTGCCTGGAGCGATATCTCCCGCAATCAGCCCCAGCATTTT. Amino acid sequence: CAWSDISRNQPQHF.

This clone appeared many times. The gene calls are TRBV3-1 and TRBJ1-6; tentative D call: TRBD1 (6 bases). Trimming shortened V by 0 bases and J by 10 bases, and 13 bases separated the two germline ends. CDR1 is LGHDT and CDR2 is YNNKEL in the germline V gene (reference sequence). The length of the CDR3 is 15 residues. CDR3 DNA sequence: TGTGCCAGCAGCCAAGATGGGGATAGGGGGTCACCCCTCCACTTT. It encodes CASSQDGDRGSPLHF.

Concerning this clone itself: The junction departs from the called germline gene at one end, perhaps through a read error. The CDR3 loop is CPSSLFSTDYNEQFF. CDR3 nucleotide sequence: TGTCCCAGCAGCTTGTTCTCCACGGACTACAATGAGCAGTTCTTC. The chain is built from TRBV5-6 and TRBJ2-1, with D hard to call. CDR3 length: 15 residues. The germline V gene encodes CDR1 SGHDT and CDR2 YYEEEE.

At least ten counts were recorded for this clone. The rearrangement links TRBV10-1 to TRBJ2-3; D gene unclear. Germline loops: CDR1 WNHNN, CDR2 SYGVQD (reference sequence). With 0 bases removed from V and 6 bases from J, the gap between germline ends came to 10 bases. This CDR3 has 14 amino acids. Here the CDR3 DNA reads TGCGCCAGCAGTGAGTCGGACGGACCCGATACGCAGTATTTT. Translated, it gives CASSESDGPDTQYF.

This chain connects TRBV2 to TRBJ2-1; TRBD2 agrees at 8 bases. CDR1 and CDR2 (germline): SNHLY, FYNNEI. J was trimmed by 4 bases and V by 4 bases; bases with no gene match: 9. The CDR3 consists of 16 residues. The DNA for the CDR3 is TGTGCCAGCAGTGGAATAGCGGGGATCGGATACAATGAGCAGTTCTTC. Its translation: CASSGIAGIGYNEQFF.

V usage is TRBV24-1 and J usage is TRBJ2-7, with D possibly TRBD1 on 5 matching bases. Trimming shortened V by 5 bases and J by 4 bases, and 8 bases separated the two germline ends. The CDR3 spans 12 residues. CDR1 KGHDR and CDR2 SFDVKD come from the germline V gene. The CDR3 DNA reads TGTGCCACCAGTGCCCAGGGATACGAGCAGTACTTC. This gives the protein CATSAQGYEQYF.

This chain connects TRBV12-3 or TRBV12-4 to TRBJ1-1, with D tentatively TRBD1 (5 bases). Trimming cost V 7 bases and J 10 bases, with 16 bases left between them. The length of the CDR3 is 12 residues. The CDR3 is CASTLSGRAAFF. CDR3 DNA sequence: TGTGCCAGCACACTTTCGGGGCGGGCAGCTTTCTTT.

This clone is termed medium-sized. J is TRBJ1-1 and V is TRBV10-1; no clear D. Germline V gene lookup returns CDR1 WNHNN and CDR2 SYGVQD (reference sequence). The CDR3 has 13 residues. V shed 3 bases and J shed 8 bases, with 13 bases lying between them. This chain's CDR3 is CASSELPWREAFF. Written as DNA, the CDR3 is TGCGCCAGCAGTGAACTTCCATGGCGCGAAGCTTTCTTT.

Many counts were recorded for this clone. The gene calls are TRBV6-4 and TRBJ2-3, with TRBD1 matching 10 bases. In germline, CDR1 is MRHNA, CDR2 SNTAGT. The CDR3 loop spans 14 amino acids. The trim removed 5 bases at V and 4 bases at J, leaving 3 bases unmatched. As DNA, the CDR3 is TGTGCCAGCAGTACCGGGACAGGGGCAGATACGCAGTATTTT. It translates to CASSTGTGADTQYF.

This clone has a handful of counts. The V gene is TRBV7-2, the J gene TRBJ2-3; D is tentatively TRBD1 or TRBD2 (5 bases each). The CDR3 spans 19 residues. V was cut by 6 bases and J by 0 bases, with 25 bases left in between. Germline-derived CDR1 and CDR2 are SGHTA and FQGNSA. The CDR3 region is CASRGPGPTTDPSTDTQYF. The DNA for the CDR3 is TGTGCCAGCAGGGGGCCGGGGCCAACAACAGACCCTAGCACAGATACGCAGTATTTT.

The chain is built from TRBV18 and TRBJ1-5, with TRBD1 matching over 9 bases. Losses at the gene ends were 3 bases for V and 4 bases for J; bases not matched to a gene: 4. CDR1 is KGHSH and CDR2 is LQKENI in the germline V gene. The CDR3 has 15 amino acids. The CDR3 spells CASSPDRGGNQPQHF. DNA for the CDR3: TGTGCCAGCTCACCGGACAGGGGAGGGAATCAGCCCCAGCATTTT.

This clone was seen many times. The chain is built from TRBV2 and TRBJ1-5; the D is unclear. Looked up from germline, CDR1 is SNHLY and CDR2 is FYNNEI. CDR3 length equals 15 residues. Trimming cost V 6 bases and J 0 bases, with 12 bases left between them. The CDR3 reads CASSGTTSSNQPQHF. The CDR3, as DNA: TGTGCCAGCAGCGGAACTACCAGTAGCAATCAGCCCCAGCATTTT.

CDR3 nucleotides: TGTGCCAGCAGCACGACAGGGATGTATGGCTACACCTTC. This encodes CASSTTGMYGYTF. The rearrangement links TRBV5-4 to TRBJ1-2; 7 bases match TRBD1. The CDR3 loop spans 13 amino acids. The trim removed 4 bases at V and 5 bases at J, leaving 5 bases unmatched. CDR1 and CDR2 (germline): SGHNT, YYREEE (reference sequence). The full variable domain, with the rest looked up from reference TRBV5-4 and TRBJ1-2, is ETGVTQSPTHLIKTRGQQVTLRCSSQSGHNTVSWYQQALGQGPQFIFQYYREEENGRGNFPPRFSGLQFPNYSSELNVNALELDDSALYLCASSTTGMYGYTFGSGTRLTVV.

This clone was counted ten times or more. The chain carries TRBV9 and TRBJ2-3; D is perhaps TRBD1 (5 bases). The CDR3 sequence is 13 residues long. Germline values: CDR1 SGDLS, CDR2 YYNGEE. V lost 0 bases to trimming and J lost 4 bases, with 6 bases between them. CDR3 nucleotides: TGTGCCAGCAGCGTAGTAGGGGCAGATACGCAGTATTTT. Encoded protein: CASSVVGADTQYF. Full variable domain (missing parts from reference TRBV9 and TRBJ2-3): DSGVTQTPKHLITATGQRVTLRCSPRSGDLSVYWYQQSLDQGLQFLIQYYNGEERAKGNILERFSAQQFPDLHSELNLSSLELGDSALYFCASSVVGADTQYFGPGTRLTVL.